The rows below give T cell receptor beta chains drawn from one sample of a study of T cell repertoires in cytomegalovirus infection. TCRdb used MiXCR to reprocess the reads, holding one entry per CDR3 protein. The table lists hundreds of thousands of distinct CDR3 sequences, 40% to 50% of them singletons, with 43% in the top ten. These TCRs' antigens remain unknown. Sequencing was performed on cultured PBMCs, taken from culture after CMV antigen stimulation. Receptors were obtained from a human donor in good health (CMV status not recorded). Some clones in this sample may be carry-over from other donors' samples. Both conserved end residues are part of each CDR3.

V gene	J gene	CDR3 protein
TRBV12-3/TRBV12-4	TRBJ1-4	CASSPGQGGNEKLFF
TRBV4-1	TRBJ2-5	CASSQLPWTPGLTQYF
TRBV7-2	TRBJ2-5	CASSRNQETQYF
TRBV27	TRBJ2-3	CASSRVLRTDTQYF
TRBV7-6	TRBJ2-1	CASSLGWGRSNEQFF
TRBV7-6	TRBJ2-1	CASSQRGTGGNEQFF
TRBV7-6	TRBJ1-3	CASSNRGSGNTIYF
TRBV15	TRBJ2-2	CATRLRGAPNTGELFF
TRBV12-5	TRBJ2-7	CASGLLVARTKIEQYF
TRBV7-2	TRBJ2-5	CASSFYSTAPQETQYF
TRBV4-1	TRBJ1-2	CASSQGADRERFYGYTF
TRBV19	TRBJ2-2	CASSPERTGELFF
TRBV28	TRBJ2-7	CASSLQVSTGAPPYEQYF
TRBV6-2/TRBV6-3	TRBJ2-3	CASSYTGLDTQYF
TRBV7-8	TRBJ1-4	CASSLAGGAVLFF
TRBV5-6	TRBJ1-2	CASRPARGAVKSFYGYTF
TRBV6-8	TRBJ1-1	CASSSGSLEAFF
TRBV6-1	TRBJ2-6	CASTTGGGGGANVLTF
TRBV15	TRBJ1-1	CATSRDIYTEAFF
TRBV12-3/TRBV12-4	TRBJ1-5	CASSFRRNQPQHF
TRBV6-6	TRBJ2-7	CASTTLQGSHEQYF
TRBV7-2	TRBJ1-6	CASSSRDSPLHF
TRBV12-5	TRBJ2-7	CASGLVYGGSYEQYF
TRBV12-3/TRBV12-4	TRBJ1-1	CASRGETGIPEAFF
TRBV6-1	TRBJ2-1	CASSPGTKPAEQFF
TRBV2	TRBJ2-3	CASSETGNPYTQYF
TRBV7-2	TRBJ2-7	CASKPFGAGSSYEQYF
TRBV9	TRBJ2-3	CASSVGGGSRTDTQYF
TRBV12-3/TRBV12-4	TRBJ2-1	CASSLVVTSAGSYNEQFF